The 10 T cell receptor beta chains listed next were all sequenced from one sample in a study of cytomegalovirus exposure and HLA in healthy donors. In the PCR, 60 Vbeta and 13 Jbeta primers were used. Data came from immunoSEQ multiplex PCR; TCRdb stores just in-frame clones and leaves some out. The data hold approximately 200,000 clones, with more than 65% observed a single time. Material for sequencing was PBMCs. These receptors came from a woman aged 30 to 39 in good health and CMV-seropositive.

The chain has TRBV19 and TRBJ2-7, with D perhaps TRBD1 (6 bases). Deletions cut 6 bases from V and 2 bases from J, with 11 bases between. The CDR3 totals 13 residues. Germline values: CDR1 LNHDA, CDR2 SQIVND (reference sequence). This CDR3 is CASSNGQTYEQYF. CDR3 nucleotides: TGTGCCAGTAGCAACGGACAGACCTACGAGCAGTACTTC. Variable domain in full (rest from reference TRBV19 and TRBJ2-7): DGGITQSPKYLFRKEGQNVTLSCEQNLNHDAMYWYRQDPGQGLRLIYYSQIVNDFQKGDIAEGYSVSREKKESFPLTVTSAQKNPTAFYLCASSNGQTYEQYFGPGTRLTVT.

The V call is TRBV9, the J call TRBJ2-5; a weak D match, TRBD2 (6 bases). V was trimmed by 3 bases and J by 11 bases, leaving 17 bases between them. The CDR3 runs 13 residues. Germline CDR1 is SGDLS and CDR2 is YYNGEE. The CDR3, as DNA: TGTGCCAGCAGCGCCGGGGGTCTACGGGAGCAGTACTTC. Its protein product is CASSAGGLREQYF.

The table lists this clone with a few counts. The chain is built from TRBV7-6 and TRBJ2-2; D might be TRBD1 (5 bases). Germline-derived CDR1 and CDR2 are SGHVS and FNYEAQ. V was cut by 5 bases and J by 5 bases, with 9 bases left in between. CDR3 length: 13 amino acids. The DNA of the CDR3 is TGTGCCAGCAGCCGGACACCAACCGGGGAGCTGTTTTTT. Amino acids: CASSRTPTGELFF.

The CDR3 is CASSQPGLAYEQYF. The CDR3 DNA is TGTGCCAGCAGCCAACCGGGACTGGCCTACGAGCAGTACTTC. The chain recombines TRBV7-6 with TRBJ2-7, with D possibly matching TRBD2 (6 bases). Trimming took 5 bases from V and 2 from J, leaving 13 bases between them. CDR1 is SGHVS, CDR2 FNYEAQ, per germline. The CDR3 sequence is 14 residues long. The full variable domain, with the rest looked up from reference TRBV7-6 and TRBJ2-7, is GAGVSQSPRYKVTKRGQDVALRCDPISGHVSLYWYRQALGQGPEFLTYFNYEAQQDKSGLPNDRFSAERPEGSISTLTIQRTEQRDSAMYRCASSQPGLAYEQYFGPGTRLTVT.

The V call is TRBV5-1, the J call TRBJ1-3; 9 bases are shared with TRBD1. CDR1 and CDR2 (germline): SGHRS, YFSETQ. The CDR3 spans 16 residues. V lost 4 bases and J lost 4; bases outside the gene matches: 9. The DNA for the CDR3 is TGCGCCAGCAGCACCTCGGGACAGGGTACAGGAAACACCATATATTTT. As protein: CASSTSGQGTGNTIYF.

The CDR3 coding sequence is TGTGCCAGCAGCTTGGATAGGACAGGGGGTAACTATGGCTACACCTTC. Amino acid sequence: CASSLDRTGGNYGYTF. The chain recombines TRBV5-5 with TRBJ1-2; TRBD1 agrees at 10 bases. Germline CDR1 and CDR2: SGHKS and YYEKEE (reference sequence). CDR3 size: 16 residues. V lost 0 bases and J lost 1; bases outside the gene matches: 3.

This chain joins TRBV27 and TRBJ1-4, with D tentatively TRBD1 (5 bases). Trimming removed 8 bases from V and 8 bases from J, with 18 bases in between. Germline-derived CDR1 and CDR2 are MNHEY and SMNVEV (reference sequence). The CDR3 has 14 amino acids. DNA of the CDR3: TGTGCCAGCGGGTTTCATTCCAGGGCCGAAAAACTGTTTTTT. This sequence encodes CASGFHSRAEKLFF.

This clone was recorded once. The chain links TRBV5-4 to TRBJ1-1; 9 positions agree with TRBD1. There are 17 residues in the CDR3. Germline lookup yields CDR1 SGHNT and CDR2 YYREEE (reference sequence). V lost 1 base and J lost 7; bases outside the gene matches: 14. CDR3 sequence (DNA): TGTGCCAGCAGCTTGCAGATGCCGGGACAGGGTTCATTTGAAGCTTTCTTT. It encodes CASSLQMPGQGSFEAFF.

This chain uses TRBV9 with TRBJ1-2; 8 bases agree with TRBD1. Germline V gene lookup returns CDR1 SGDLS and CDR2 YYNGEE. The V segment lost 10 bases and the J segment 8 bases; nucleotides outside the gene matches: 10. The CDR3 extends over 12 amino acids. CDR3: CAGSDRDGGYTF. As DNA, the CDR3 is TGTGCCGGATCGGACAGGGATGGGGGCTACACCTTC.

This chain links TRBV6-1 with TRBJ2-1; 10 nucleotides agree with TRBD2. The CDR3 length is 14 residues. The germline CDR1 and CDR2 sequences are MNHNS and SASEGT. Trimming cost V 5 bases and J 6 bases; bases outside gene matches: 4. CDR3: CASSPGLAPNEQFF. In DNA, the CDR3 is TGTGCCAGCAGTCCGGGACTAGCGCCCAATGAGCAGTTCTTC.